The TCR beta chain under discussion was sequenced for a study of post-analysis software for immune sequencing data. Whole-study findings and limits: Controls showed lower frequencies than patients for five TRBV segments, and TRBV5-6, TRBV5-1 and TRBV20-1 were among these.

Unique molecular identifiers were present in the TCR beta cDNA libraries. One entry per CDR3 protein results from TCRdb running MiXCR on the PCR reads. The repertoire consists of around 400,000 distinct CDR3 sequences, with approximately 33% occurring once and the leading ten covering 13%. This clonotype appeared a few times. The antigen is undetermined. Germline V gene sequence: CDR1 SEHNR, CDR2 FQNEAQ (reference sequence). The V and J ends lost 1 base and 0 bases respectively, with 7 bases between them. CDR3 length: 16 residues. The source of this sequence is a girl aged 5-17 years with multiple sclerosis. The chain carries TRBV7-9 and TRBJ2-6; tentative D call: TRBD1 (5 bases). Sequencing used blood. The CDR3: CASSLEGISGANVLTF. In nucleotides, the CDR3 is TGTGCCAGCAGCTTAGAGGGGATCTCTGGGGCCAACGTCCTGACTTTC.